At least ten counts were recorded for the clone carrying this TCR beta chain. The CDR3 has 17 residues. The trim removed 5 bases at V and 8 bases at J, leaving 16 bases unmatched. Unsorted libraries were generated from 2 million PBMCs held at -80 degrees C. With 10-nucleotide random UMIs included, cDNA was synthesized by 5'RACE. Sequencing of 15-18 subjects in each run yielded over 170 million TCR-beta sequences. TCRdb re-called the 5' RACE reads with MiXCR, one entry per CDR3 protein. The sample has tens of thousands of distinct CDR3 sequences; 3.5% to 5.5% are singletons. This specimen comes from a study of neurological immune-mediated disorders.

This TCR was sampled from a man aged 25 to 40 with multiple sclerosis. The chain is built from TRBV12-3 or TRBV12-4 and TRBJ1-2; TRBD1 matches at 11 bases. The sample was PBMCs. The CDR3 loop reads CASSRTGGQAPLLGYTF. CDR3 sequence (DNA): TGTGCCAGCAGTCGGACAGGGGGCCAGGCCCCGCTACTCGGCTACACCTTC.